Following are 28 T cell receptor beta chains from one sample sequenced in a study of blood T cell repertoires in COVID-19. Here immunoSEQ multiplex PCR was the method, and the copy in TCRdb shows in-frame clones only, minus some. This sample has about 500,000 clones, with 70% to 90% found just once. The material sequenced was peripheral blood. The receptors here all came from a woman between 50 and 59 years old with COVID-19, enrolled during active disease.

The V call is TRBV7-2, the J call TRBJ2-3; perhaps TRBD2 as D (6 bases). V was trimmed by 2 bases and J by 4 bases, leaving 16 bases between them. The CDR3 extends over 16 amino acids. The germline V gene encodes CDR1 SGHTA and CDR2 FQGNSA. In DNA, the CDR3 is TGTGCCAGCAGCTTAAGTCCTCTTGGGGGGTCAGATACGCAGTATTTT. Its translation: CASSLSPLGGSDTQYF.

The rearrangement joins TRBV24-1 to TRBJ2-7; a weak D match, TRBD1 (5 bases). Germline V lookup: CDR1 KGHDR, CDR2 SFDVKD. This CDR3 is 16 amino acids long. The V and J ends lost 5 bases and 2 bases respectively, with 18 bases between them. The chain's CDR3 is CATSADRREPTYEQYF. CDR3 sequence (DNA): TGTGCCACCAGTGCCGATCGCAGGGAACCCACCTACGAGCAGTACTTC.

Here the CDR3 reads CATGGTLNTGELFF. The DNA for the CDR3 is TGTGCCACCGGTGGGACATTGAACACCGGGGAGCTGTTTTTT. V usage is TRBV24-1 and J usage is TRBJ2-2; D possibly corresponds to TRBD1 (6 bases). V dropped 9 bases and J dropped 1 base, with 11 bases sitting between them. CDR3 size: 14 residues. Germline V gene lookup returns CDR1 KGHDR and CDR2 SFDVKD.

V gene TRBV7-8 combines with J gene TRBJ2-3, with D hard to call. This CDR3 is built from 14 residues. Trimming shortened V by 5 bases and J by 0 bases, and 9 bases separated the two germline ends. Germline V gives CDR1 SGHVS, CDR2 FQNEAQ. CDR3 amino acids: CASSPGSSTDTQYF. The CDR3 DNA reads TGTGCCAGCAGCCCAGGTTCTAGCACAGATACGCAGTATTTT.

The genes are TRBV7-9 and TRBJ2-1; 11 bases fit TRBD2. V trimming: 3 bases; J trimming: 5 bases; junction bases outside the gene matches: 15. The CDR3 has 19 amino acids. Germline V gene sequence: CDR1 SEHNR, CDR2 FQNEAQ (reference sequence). The CDR3 bases are TGTGCCAGCAGCTTTGGTGCTTTGATGGGACTAGCGGAAGACAATGAGCAGTTCTTC. Translating it yields CASSFGALMGLAEDNEQFF.

On this clone itself: Other DNA sequences in this sample translate to the same CDR3. V is TRBV30 and J is TRBJ1-1, with D perhaps matching TRBD1 (6 bases). Between the trimmed V and J ends, which lost 0 bases and 4 bases, there was a span of 9 bases. The CDR3 covers 13 residues. The germline V gene encodes CDR1 GTSNPN and CDR2 SVGIG (reference sequence). The CDR3 sequence is CAWSVGGGTEAFF. The DNA for the CDR3 is TGTGCCTGGAGTGTAGGGGGGGGCACTGAAGCTTTCTTT.

The V call is TRBV7-8, the J call TRBJ1-2; D is possibly TRBD1 (5 bases). The CDR3 loop spans 16 amino acids. Trimming left V 5 bases short and J 2 bases short, with 18 bases between. The germline CDR1 and CDR2 sequences are SGHVS and FQNEAQ. CDR3 residues: CASSRGVSGPNYGYTF. CDR3 coding DNA: TGTGCCAGCAGCCGGGGCGTTTCAGGCCCAAACTATGGCTACACCTTC.

The chain uses TRBV5-4 and TRBJ2-2, with D perhaps TRBD2 (6 bases). The CDR3 is 15 amino acids. The V and J ends lost 0 bases and 5 bases respectively, with 11 bases between them. The V gene's germline CDR1 is SGHNT and CDR2 YYREEE (reference sequence). The CDR3 sequence: CASSLGTGRTGELFF. CDR3 nucleotide sequence: TGTGCCAGCAGCTTGGGGACGGGGAGGACCGGGGAGCTGTTTTTT.

This clone has just a few counts. The chain couples TRBV5-1 to TRBJ2-7; maybe TRBD1 (7 bases). Germline CDR1 is SGHRS and CDR2 is YFSETQ. Trimming removed 0 bases from V and 7 bases from J, with 14 bases in between. The CDR3 runs 14 residues. DNA for the CDR3: TGCGCCAGCAGCTTGGCCAGGGGGGTAGATGAGCAGTACTTC. Amino acids: CASSLARGVDEQYF.

This clone was observed once. The V and J genes are TRBV19 and TRBJ1-4; 8 nucleotides align to TRBD1. V trimming: 4 bases; J trimming: 7 bases; junction bases outside the gene matches: 5. The length of the CDR3 is 14 residues. Germline values: CDR1 LNHDA, CDR2 SQIVND (reference sequence). CDR3 nucleotide sequence: TGTGCCAGTAGTACCCGGGACAGGCGTGAAAAACTGTTTTTT. It codes for CASSTRDRREKLFF.

A remark on this clone: Its ends do not fully match the called genes, so a read error is possible. V gene TRBV5-1 combines with J gene TRBJ2-3, with D tentatively TRBD1 (6 bases). The CDR3 covers 11 residues. Germline lookup yields CDR1 SGHRS and CDR2 YFSETQ. CDR3 in amino acids: CASSFGPGDYF. The CDR3 bases are TGCGCCAGCAGCTTCGGTCCAGGGGATTACTTT.

V is TRBV19 and J is TRBJ2-4; D call uncertain. Germline lookup yields CDR1 LNHDA and CDR2 SQIVND (reference sequence). V gave up 3 bases and J gave up 0 bases, with 6 bases separating them. The CDR3 extends over 14 amino acids. This CDR3 is CASSMRIAKNIQYF. CDR3 DNA sequence: TGTGCCAGTAGTATGAGGATAGCCAAAAACATTCAGTACTTC.

The chain has TRBV3-1 (or the pseudogene TRBV3-2) and TRBJ1-6; 8 nucleotides line up with TRBD1. The germline CDR1 and CDR2 sequences are LGHDT and YNNKEL (reference sequence). This CDR3 contains 16 residues. With V trimmed by 0 bases and J by 7 bases, 5 bases remained unmatched. The CDR3 region is CASSQDSNRGNSPLHF. CDR3 nucleotides: TGTGCCAGCAGCCAAGACTCGAACAGGGGGAATTCACCCCTCCACTTT.

This rearrangement joins TRBV4-1 to TRBJ2-1; a weak D match, TRBD2 (5 bases). With 4 bases removed from V and 3 bases from J, the gap between germline ends came to 7 bases. This CDR3 is built from 13 residues. Germline V CDR1 and CDR2: MGHRA, YSYEKL. The DNA for the CDR3 is TGCGCCAGCAGCCGGACTGTCTACAATGAGCAGTTCTTC. Its translation is CASSRTVYNEQFF.

In this sample, this clone turned up once. This chain links TRBV27 with TRBJ2-2; 8 bases match TRBD1. Per the germline V gene, CDR1 is MNHEY and CDR2 is SMNVEV (reference sequence). The CDR3 contains 15 residues. The ends lost 5 bases at V and 6 bases at J; junction bases unmatched: 8. The CDR3 sequence is CASSPGTGGAGELFF. CDR3 coding DNA: TGTGCCAGCAGTCCCGGGACAGGAGGGGCCGGGGAGCTGTTTTTT.

This clone was detected once. The chain links TRBV12-3 or TRBV12-4 to TRBJ2-7; a possible D gene is TRBD1 (5 bases). Trimming removed 5 bases from V and 3 bases from J, with 8 bases in between. CDR3 length equals 12 residues. The CDR3, as DNA: TGTGCCAGCAGTGTCGACAGCTACGAGCAGTACTTC. This translates into CASSVDSYEQYF.

The chain recombines TRBV30 with TRBJ1-2; D gene uncertain. The V gene's germline CDR1 is GTSNPN and CDR2 SVGIG (reference sequence). The CDR3 extends over 13 amino acids. Trimming removed 5 bases from V and 3 bases from J, with 13 bases in between. The CDR3 bases are TGTGCCTGGGCGGCGGGTCGTGACTATGGCTACACCTTC. Translation: CAWAAGRDYGYTF.

V gene TRBV7-9 combines with J gene TRBJ1-2, with 9 bases that match TRBD1. The CDR3 length is 16 residues. Losses at the gene ends were 1 base for V and 4 bases for J; bases not matched to a gene: 7. CDR1 is SEHNR, CDR2 FQNEAQ, per germline (reference sequence). CDR3 coding DNA: TGTGCCAGCAGCTTAGGCGGGACAGGGCAGGGCTATGGCTACACCTTC. Encoded protein: CASSLGGTGQGYGYTF.

V usage is TRBV27 and J usage is TRBJ2-3, with no clear D. V was cut by 0 bases and J by 6 bases, with 7 bases left in between. Germline V gene sequence: CDR1 MNHEY, CDR2 SMNVEV (reference sequence). The CDR3 loop spans 13 amino acids. The CDR3 here is CASSLSARDTQYF. The DNA for the CDR3 is TGTGCCAGCAGTTTATCGGCGAGGGATACGCAGTATTTT.

This rearrangement joins TRBV19 to TRBJ2-7; TRBD1 agrees at 11 bases. The CDR3 is made up of 15 amino acids. Germline-derived CDR1 and CDR2 are LNHDA and SQIVND (reference sequence). Trimming at V came to 3 bases and at J to 6 bases, leaving 7 bases not matched to a gene. The CDR3 here is CASSITGQGAFEQYF. The DNA of the CDR3 is TGTGCCAGTAGTATCACCGGACAGGGGGCTTTCGAGCAGTACTTC.

V is TRBV30 and J is TRBJ1-1, with a weak D call TRBD1 (6 bases). This CDR3 contains 13 residues. V lost 4 bases to trimming and J lost 3 bases, with 12 bases between them. The germline gives CDR1 GTSNPN, CDR2 SVGIG (reference sequence). In DNA, the CDR3 is TGTGCCTGGAACAGGGATATGGACACTGAAGCTTTCTTT. Translating gives CAWNRDMDTEAFF. The complete variable domain, with remaining parts taken from reference TRBV30 and TRBJ1-1, reads SQTIHQWPATLVQPVGSPLSLECTVEGTSNPNLYWYRQAAGRGLQLLFYSVGIGQISSEVPQNLSASRPQDRQFILSSKKLLLSDSGFYLCAWNRDMDTEAFFGQGTRLTVV.

The chain joins TRBV7-9 to TRBJ1-2, with 9 nucleotides matching TRBD1. The CDR3 runs 15 residues. Germline V gene sequence: CDR1 SEHNR, CDR2 FQNEAQ (reference sequence). V lost 2 bases to trimming and J lost 4 bases; unmatched junction nucleotides: 5. This CDR3 reads CASSLRTGVGYGYTF. The CDR3 DNA reads as TGTGCCAGCAGCTTAAGGACAGGGGTCGGCTATGGCTACACCTTC.

The chain employs TRBV4-1 and TRBJ2-3; 8 bases match TRBD2. CDR3 length equals 17 residues. CDR1 and CDR2 (germline): MGHRA, YSYEKL. Trimming removed 0 bases from V and 0 bases from J; junction bases left unmatched: 5. The CDR3, as DNA: TGCGCCAGCAGCCAAGATCCTGCGGGGGGAAGCACAGATACGCAGTATTTT. This encodes CASSQDPAGGSTDTQYF.

This clone came up once. The genes are TRBV7-8 and TRBJ1-1, with 7 bases aligning to TRBD1. The CDR3 is made up of 18 amino acids. The V segment lost 4 bases and the J segment 0 bases; nucleotides outside the gene matches: 14. Germline CDR1 and CDR2: SGHVS and FQNEAQ. This chain's CDR3 is CASSSPTGSSFMNTEAFF. CDR3 nucleotide sequence: TGTGCCAGCAGCTCCCCGACAGGGTCCTCTTTCATGAACACTGAAGCTTTCTTT. The whole variable domain, filled in from reference TRBV7-8 and TRBJ1-1, reads GAGVSQSPRYKVAKRGQDVALRCDPISGHVSLFWYQQALGQGPEFLTYFQNEAQLDKSGLPSDRFFAERPEGSVSTLKIQRTQQEDSAVYLCASSSPTGSSFMNTEAFFGQGTRLTVV.

The chain recombines TRBV10-3 with TRBJ2-5, with D maybe TRBD1 (5 bases). From germline, CDR1 is ENHRY and CDR2 SYGVKD. This CDR3 is built from 16 residues. V lost 3 bases, J lost 5 bases, and 19 bases lay in between. The CDR3 reads CAISDPDAGRWETQYF. CDR3 DNA: TGTGCCATCAGTGACCCGGACGCAGGGCGGTGGGAGACCCAGTACTTC.

The rearrangement joins TRBV18 to TRBJ2-3; no clear D. CDR3 length equals 12 residues. The V gene's germline CDR1 is KGHSH and CDR2 LQKENI. V lost 3 bases and J lost 6, with 7 bases in between. This CDR3 is CASSPEADTQYF. As DNA, the CDR3 is TGTGCCAGCTCACCGGAAGCGGATACGCAGTATTTT.

The rearrangement uses TRBV29-1 and TRBJ2-1; TRBD2 is a possible D gene (7 bases). This CDR3 is 12 amino acids long. The germline V gene has CDR1 SQVTM and CDR2 ANQGSEA. The germline V and J ends were trimmed by 4 bases and 8 bases, with 12 bases remaining between them. The CDR3 nucleotides read TGCAGCGTTGCAACGGGGGGCCATGAGCAGTTCTTC. This encodes CSVATGGHEQFF.

This clone was observed a handful of times. The CDR3: CASSYGAFGPQHF. For the CDR3, the DNA is TGTGCCAGCAGTTATGGGGCCTTCGGACCCCAGCATTTT. This sequence joins TRBV6-5 and TRBJ1-5; tentatively, D is TRBD1 (5 bases). CDR1 MNHEY and CDR2 SVGAGI come from the germline V gene. V was pared by 3 bases and J by 10 bases, with 13 bases between. The CDR3 sequence is 13 residues long.